This T cell receptor beta chain was sequenced in a study of response to subunit inactivated influenza vaccine. Notes on the study in general: Authors suggested each seasonal influenza vaccination recruits few new T cells.

TCRdb reprocessed the RT-PCR reads with MiXCR, giving one entry per CDR3 protein. The sample lists hundreds of thousands of distinct CDR3 sequences, over 9.5% occurring once. In this sample, this clonotype turned up a few times. Its specificity is unknown. The CDR3 runs to 15 residues. V was trimmed by 4 bases and J by 4 bases, leaving 17 bases between them. Germline V gene lookup returns CDR1 MNHEY and CDR2 SVGEGT. This TCR was sampled from a man aged 45-60 years who received an inactivated influenza vaccine. The J gene is TRBJ2-7, the V gene TRBV6-2 or TRBV6-3; D perhaps matches TRBD2 (5 bases). Sequences were derived from PBMCs from blood, sampled on the day of vaccination. The CDR3 sequence is CASSSTIQRRYEQYF. The CDR3 DNA reads TGTGCCAGCAGTTCTACAATACAGCGGAGATACGAGCAGTACTTC.